Following are 4 T cell receptor beta chains from one sample sequenced in a study of shared clonotypes between healthy human individuals. The data were produced by immunoSEQ multiplex PCR, yet TCRdb's version contains in-frame clones alone and is incomplete. The table includes some 1,100,000 clones, approximately 80% detected once. Source material: memory CD4+ T cells from PBMCs. Indicated subset: CD45RA-negative fraction. The receptor set was obtained from a man younger than 30 in good health. Some clones in this sample may be carry-over from other donors' samples.

CDR3 DNA: TGTGCCAGCAGAGAAGCAGGGGGCTCCTACAATGAGCAGTTCTTC. It codes for CASREAGGSYNEQFF. The rearrangement uses TRBV27 and TRBJ2-1, with 7 bases aligning to TRBD1. V lost 6 bases and J lost 0; bases outside the gene matches: 5. This CDR3 region has 15 residues. Germline V gene lookup returns CDR1 MNHEY and CDR2 SMNVEV (reference sequence).

A few counts support this clone. CDR3 sequence: CASSLGLLWDSPSYEQYF. The CDR3 region has the DNA TGCGCCAGCAGCTTGGGATTGCTTTGGGACTCTCCCTCCTACGAGCAGTACTTC. V usage is TRBV5-1 and J usage is TRBJ2-5; TRBD2 might be the D (6 bases). Judging by the DNA end, TRBJ2-7 fits better; the J call may be wrong. CDR3 length: 18 residues. Per germline, CDR1 SGHRS and CDR2 YFSETQ.

The chain is built from TRBV5-4 and TRBJ2-5; 10 nucleotides line up with TRBD2. The ends lost 5 bases at V and 8 bases at J; junction bases unmatched: 12. This CDR3 region has 15 residues. Per germline, CDR1 SGHNT and CDR2 YYREEE (reference sequence). The CDR3 protein is CASSRGRTSGITQYF. The CDR3 coding sequence is TGTGCCAGCAGTCGGGGGAGAACTAGCGGGATTACCCAGTACTTC. The full variable domain, with the rest looked up from reference TRBV5-4 and TRBJ2-5, is ETGVTQSPTHLIKTRGQQVTLRCSSQSGHNTVSWYQQALGQGPQFIFQYYREEENGRGNFPPRFSGLQFPNYSSELNVNALELDDSALYLCASSRGRTSGITQYFGPGTRLLVL.

The chain joins TRBV7-9 to TRBJ2-5, with D perhaps matching TRBD1 (6 bases). With the DNA end fitting TRBJ2-7 better, the J assignment may be wrong. CDR3 size: 14 residues. Germline CDR1 and CDR2: SEHNR and FQNEAQ (reference sequence). The CDR3 protein is CASSLDRFTYEQYF. Here the CDR3 DNA reads TGTGCCAGCAGCTTGGACAGATTTACCTACGAGCAGTACTTC.